This TCR beta chain was found in a study of T-cell memory formation after mild COVID-19. On the study more broadly: TCR clusters were mostly confined to one donor each. The study, taken as a whole, reports: Clones that contracted from day 15 to 85 were balanced CD4/CD8, while later expanders leaned CD4+. SARS-CoV-2 specificity of second-wave clones peaking day 37 was unconfirmed.

About this clonotype: Antigen specificity is unknown.

TCRdb reanalysed the 5' RACE reads using MiXCR and keeps one entry per CDR3 protein. Here the sample spans about 110,000 distinct CDR3 sequences, about an eighth being singletons. Germline values: CDR1 LGHNA, CDR2 YNFKEQ. The CDR3 spans 13 residues. Trimming removed 4 bases at V and 7 bases at J, with 11 bases between. The rearrangement joins TRBV4-2 to TRBJ2-1; D not resolved. Sequencing was carried out using PBMCs or a T cell subset sorted from them (not recorded which). The receptor comes from an adult woman who had mild COVID-19 (a few samples of this study predate the infection). Cell type and time point are not known. The DNA for the CDR3 is TGTGCCAGCAGCCTCCCTCTGTCGAATGAGCAGTTCTTC. It is translated as CASSLPLSNEQFF.